A selection of T cell receptor beta chains follows, all from one sample in a study of control samples from healthy donors and cancer patients. Generated by immunoSEQ multiplex PCR, the TCRdb table keeps only in-frame clones and is missing some. This sample has almost 40,000 clones, with about four fifths found just once. The sequencing input was PBMCs. The receptor source for this set is a woman aged 55-69 years with lung cancer. The CDR3 runs from the conserved cysteine through the conserved F or W. Each record gives: D gene, J gene, clone size, V gene, CDR3 DNA, CDR3 protein. A D gene is named only where the DNA matches it firmly. Size tells how often a clone was seen (once, few, many) or the class of an expanded clone, and some rows leave it out.

>-|TRBJ1-1|-|TRBV6-4
TGTGCCAGTAGAATAGATCCGGGAAGTGGATTTGAAGCTTTCTTT
CASRIDPGSGFEAFF
>TRBD1|TRBJ2-7|once|TRBV18
TGTGCCAGCTCACCCCTCCGGGACAGTTACGAGCAGTACTTC
CASSPLRDSYEQYF
>-|TRBJ1-1|-|TRBV9
TGTGCCAGCAGCGTAGGTACGTCGAACACTGAAGCTTTCTTT
CASSVGTSNTEAFF
>-|TRBJ1-2|-|TRBV5-4
TGTGCCAGCAGCCGAAACCCTCATCGACAGCTTTTCTTTAACTATGGCTACACCTTC
CASSRNPHRQLFFNYGYTF
>-|TRBJ1-1|-|TRBV6-5
TGTGCCAGCAGTTACTCATCCGTGGGAGACACTGAAGCTTTCTTT
CASSYSSVGDTEAFF
>-|TRBJ2-2|few|TRBV9
TGTGCCAGCAGCGTACAGGGGAGGGACACCGGGGAGCTGTTTTTT
CASSVQGRDTGELFF
>TRBD1|TRBJ1-5|-|TRBV27
TGTGCCAGCAGTTTCCAGGGGGGGGGTCAGCCCCAGCATTTT
CASSFQGGGQPQHF
>-|TRBJ2-3|-|TRBV2
TGTGCCAGCATACCCTACTCTTTGAATATGAAAGAGGGTGGGCAGTATTTT
CASIPYSLNMKEGGQYF
>TRBD1|TRBJ2-1|-|TRBV3-1/TRBV3-2
TGTGCCAGCAGCCCCGGGACAGGGAACAATGAGCAGTTCTTC
CASSPGTGNNEQFF
>-|TRBJ2-1|-|TRBV12-3/TRBV12-4
TGTGCCAGCACCTGGGGGAGTAGAATGGAGCAGTTCTTC
CASTWGSRMEQFF
>-|TRBJ2-1|-|TRBV27
TGTGCCAGCAGTTTCTCCTTGTTTGGATACAATGAGCAGTTCTTC
CASSFSLFGYNEQFF
>-|TRBJ1-2|-|TRBV7-9
TGTGCCAGCAGCTTAGCGGCAGGAGTCGGGTATGGCTACACCTTC
CASSLAAGVGYGYTF
>-|TRBJ1-3|-|TRBV6-5
TGTGCCAGCAAACGGGGCTACTCTGGAAACACCATATATTTT
CASKRGYSGNTIYF
>-|TRBJ1-5|-|TRBV18
TGTGCCAGCTCACCAGTTATAGGGACGGGCGATAGCAATCAGCCCCAGCATTTT
CASSPVIGTGDSNQPQHF
>-|TRBJ2-6|-|TRBV11-2
TGTGCCAGCAGCTTAGATCCATTCTCCGCCCTCTCTGGGGCCAACGTCCTGACTTTC
CASSLDPFSALSGANVLTF
>TRBD1|TRBJ1-5|-|TRBV6-5
TGTGCCAGCAAGGGACAGGGGGATCAGCCCCAGCATTTT
CASKGQGDQPQHF
>-|TRBJ1-6|-|TRBV3-1/TRBV3-2
TGTGCCAGCAGCCGCAGGGGATCCTATAATTCACCCCTCCACTTT
CASSRRGSYNSPLHF
>-|TRBJ1-5|-|TRBV7-3
TGTGCCAGCAGCTTGACGGAAAATCAGCCCCAGCATTTT
CASSLTENQPQHF
>-|TRBJ2-3|-|TRBV5-6
TGTGCCAGCAGCTTGCAAGGAATCACAGATACGCAGTATTTT
CASSLQGITDTQYF
>TRBD2|TRBJ2-1|-|TRBV29-1
TGCAGCGGCAGCGATAGCGGGGGGTTGTACAATGAGCAGTTCTTC
CSGSDSGGLYNEQFF
>-|TRBJ2-1|-|TRBV2
TGTGCCAGCACCGACACGTACAATGAGCAGTTCTTC
CASTDTYNEQFF
>-|TRBJ1-2|-|TRBV7-8
TGTGCCAGCAGCTTAGAAGAGGGTCTTTACCAGGAAGGCTACACCTTC
CASSLEEGLYQEGYTF
>-|TRBJ1-2|-|TRBV12-3/TRBV12-4
TGTGCCAGCAGTGACTCAGGGGATGGCTACACCTTC
CASSDSGDGYTF
>TRBD1|TRBJ1-4|once|TRBV28
TGTGCCAGCAGTTCCGGGACAGTAAATGAAAAACTGTTTTTT
CASSSGTVNEKLFF
>TRBD1|TRBJ2-5|-|TRBV24-1
TGTGCCACCAGTGATGGGACAGGGGGCTTCCAAGAGACCCAGTACTTC
CATSDGTGGFQETQYF
>TRBD1|TRBJ1-1|once|TRBV29-1
TGCAGCGCATACCAGGGGGGGAACACTGAAGCTTTCTTT
CSAYQGGNTEAFF
>-|TRBJ2-7|-|TRBV7-2
TGTGCCAGCAGCTTTGGGGGGGCAATAGTCTACGAGCAGTACTTC
CASSFGGAIVYEQYF
>-|TRBJ2-7|-|TRBV30
TGTGCCTGGAATCCGGGAACAGTAGCCTACGAGCAGTACTTC
CAWNPGTVAYEQYF
>-|TRBJ1-2|-|TRBV27
TGTGCCAGCAGTTCAAGTAGCTATGGCTACACCTTC
CASSSSSYGYTF
>-|TRBJ1-5|-|TRBV4-1
TGCGCCAGCAGCCAAACGCCAGTTCCGAATCAGCCCCAGCATTTT
CASSQTPVPNQPQHF
>-|TRBJ1-1|-|TRBV19
TGTGCCAGTAGTATAGCGCCGGAGGGGTCTGAAGCTTTCTTT
CASSIAPEGSEAFF
>TRBD1|TRBJ1-1|-|TRBV7-3
TGTGCCAGCAGCTTAGGGACAGCCATGAACACTGAAGCTTTCTTT
CASSLGTAMNTEAFF
>-|TRBJ2-2|-|TRBV2
TGTGCCAGCAGGACAGACACCGGGGAGCTGTTTTTT
CASRTDTGELFF
>-|TRBJ1-3|-|TRBV7-8
TGTGCCAGCAGCCGCATTATTAACTCTGGAAACACCATATATTTT
CASSRIINSGNTIYF
>TRBD2|TRBJ2-1|-|TRBV5-6
TGTGCCAGCACCTTGGGACTACTCTACAATGAGCAGTTCTTC
CASTLGLLYNEQFF
>-|TRBJ1-3|-|TRBV5-8
TGTGCCAGCAGCTATCAGGGCCCCATATATTTT
CASSYQGPIYF
>-|TRBJ2-7|once|TRBV6-2/TRBV6-3
TGTGCCAGCAGTCGGACTCCCTCCACAACCTACGAGCAGTACTTC
CASSRTPSTTYEQYF
>TRBD1|TRBJ2-7|-|TRBV2
TGTGCCAGCAGTCGTTGGCAGGGGGCTAACGAGCAGTACTTC
CASSRWQGANEQYF
>-|TRBJ1-2|-|TRBV18
TGTGCCAGCTCCCCACCAGAGTTCTATGGCTACACCTTC
CASSPPEFYGYTF
>-|TRBJ1-1|-|TRBV20-1
TGCAGTGCCATGAGAGGGGGGGAAGCTTTCTTT
CSAMRGGEAFF
>TRBD1|TRBJ1-2|few|TRBV27
TGTGCCAGCAGTCCGCTGGACAGGACTTTTAACTATGGCTACACCTTC
CASSPLDRTFNYGYTF
>TRBD2|TRBJ2-5|-|TRBV15
TGTGCCACCAGCAAGGGTAGCGGGGAGTACCAAGAGACCCAGTACTTC
CATSKGSGEYQETQYF
>TRBD1|TRBJ2-5|-|TRBV6-2/TRBV6-3
TGTGCCAGCAGTGTACAGGGGGCAGGAGAGACCCAGTACTTC
CASSVQGAGETQYF
>-|TRBJ1-5|-|TRBV18
TGTGCCAGCTCACTACAGGACAGAAGCCAGCCCCAGCATTTT
CASSLQDRSQPQHF
>-|TRBJ1-2|-|TRBV18
TGTGCCAGCTCACCACGAGATGGCTACACCTTC
CASSPRDGYTF
>TRBD1|TRBJ1-3|-|TRBV6-5
TGTGCCAGCAAAGACCGGGACAGAGGAAACACCATATATTTT
CASKDRDRGNTIYF
>TRBD1|TRBJ2-6|-|TRBV10-3
TGTGCCATGAAACCGGGACAGAGTTTCTTCTCTGGGGCCAACGTCCTGACTTTC
CAMKPGQSFFSGANVLTF
>-|TRBJ2-7|few|TRBV2
TGTGCCGGCTGCGCGGGACGCGGCAACTACGAGCAGTACTTC
CAGCAGRGNYEQYF
>-|TRBJ1-1|medium-sized|TRBV6-2/TRBV6-3
TGTGCCAGCAGTTATTGGACTGAAGCTTTCTTT
CASSYWTEAFF
>-|TRBJ1-4|few|TRBV30
TGTGCCTGGATCGACCCATTTGCAACTAATGAAAAACTGTTTTTT
CAWIDPFATNEKLFF
>-|TRBJ1-2|-|TRBV30
TGTGCCTGGAGTGTACTCGTGGGACCTAGGGGAGGGGGCTACACCTTC
CAWSVLVGPRGGGYTF
>TRBD1|TRBJ1-1|few|TRBV7-9
TGTGCCAGCAGCTCCCGACAGGGTTCGAACACTGAAGCTTTCTTT
CASSSRQGSNTEAFF
>-|TRBJ2-1|-|TRBV12-5
TGTGCTAGTGGTTTAGACAGGAGCTCCTACAATGAGCAGTTCTTC
CASGLDRSSYNEQFF
>TRBD1|TRBJ1-1|-|TRBV2
TGTGCCAGCAGCCGACAGGGAGGGAACACTGAAGCTTTCTTT
CASSRQGGNTEAFF
>-|TRBJ1-6|-|TRBV7-9
TGTGCCAGCAGCTTAGGTCTGGGCAGGTTTTATAATTCACCCCTCCACTTT
CASSLGLGRFYNSPLHF
>-|TRBJ2-3|few|TRBV5-5
TGTGCCAGCAGCTTGGTAGCAGGTAGGGCAAATTTT
CASSLVAGRANF
>-|TRBJ2-1|-|TRBV2
TGTGCCAGCAGTGAATGGACAGCATACAATGAGCAGTTCTTC
CASSEWTAYNEQFF
>TRBD1|TRBJ1-5|-|TRBV10-2
TGCGCCAGCAGCGGACAGGGGAGCAATCAGCCCCAGCATTTT
CASSGQGSNQPQHF